Listed here are 21 T cell receptor beta chains from one sample, sequenced in a study of T cells in Graves' hyperthyroidism and ophthalmopathy. The CDR3 regions of TCR beta were amplified from RNA transcripts. The HTBI primer set drove a first-round RT-PCR of the TCR CDR3. TCRdb analysed the multiplex PCR reads with MiXCR anew, one entry per CDR3 protein. The repertoire holds approximately 720,000 distinct CDR3 sequences, with 15% to 20% as singletons. Sequencing used blood. These receptors all come from a woman aged 45-65 years with Graves' hyperthyroidism that later progressed to Graves' ophthalmopathy.

The CDR3 bases are TGTGCCAGCAGTGAAGGGACTACTGAGACCGGGGAGCTGTTTTTT. Protein: CASSEGTTETGELFF. The V gene is TRBV6-1, the J gene TRBJ2-2, with D possibly being TRBD2 (6 bases). This CDR3 contains 15 residues. V lost 1 base and J lost 5, with 11 bases in between. In germline, CDR1 is MNHNS, CDR2 SASEGT.

V and J are TRBV19 and TRBJ1-2, with 9 bases aligning to TRBD1. There are 13 residues in the CDR3. The germline gives CDR1 LNHDA, CDR2 SQIVND (reference sequence). The V segment lost 7 bases and the J segment 4 bases; nucleotides outside the gene matches: 4. CDR3 protein: CASIADRGYGYTF. CDR3 DNA sequence: TGTGCCAGTATCGCGGACAGGGGCTATGGCTACACCTTC.

This rearrangement joins TRBV3-1 to TRBJ2-7; no firm D call. Trimming shortened V by 0 bases and J by 9 bases, and 21 bases separated the two germline ends. Germline assignment: CDR1 LGHDT and CDR2 YNNKEL (reference sequence). The CDR3 contains 16 residues. CDR3 protein: CASSQEGRTGFNWQYF. In nucleotides, the CDR3 is TGTGCCAGCAGCCAAGAAGGTAGGACCGGCTTCAATTGGCAGTACTTC.

The rearrangement links TRBV11-3 to TRBJ2-3; tentatively, D is TRBD2 (5 bases). Per the germline V gene, CDR1 is SGHNT and CDR2 is YENEEA. There are 15 residues in the CDR3. Deletions cut 5 bases from V and 4 bases from J, with 16 bases between. CDR3 sequence reads: CASSIGVSHSDTQYF. CDR3 DNA: TGTGCCAGCAGCATCGGGGTATCCCACTCAGATACGCAGTATTTT. The variable domain in full, with the rest retrieved from reference TRBV11-3 and TRBJ2-3, is EAGVVQSPRYKIIEKKQPVAFWCNPISGHNTLYWYLQNLGQGPELLIRYENEEAVDDSQLPKDRFSAERLKGVDSTLKIQPAELGDSAVYLCASSIGVSHSDTQYFGPGTRLTVL.

CDR3 coding DNA: TGTGCCACCAGTGCTCGGGGGGGCCTTTCCGATGAGCAGTTCTTC. This codes for CATSARGGLSDEQFF. The V and J genes are TRBV24-1 and TRBJ2-1; TRBD2 matches at 8 bases. The CDR3 totals 15 residues. The germline V gene encodes CDR1 KGHDR and CDR2 SFDVKD. V shed 5 bases and J 8 bases; nucleotides not matched to a gene: 10.

There are many counts of this clonotype. DNA of the CDR3: TGTGCCTGGAGTGTACTCCGGGAGACCCAGTACTTC. Translating gives CAWSVLRETQYF. The V and J genes are TRBV30 and TRBJ2-5, with D unclear. The CDR3 loop spans 12 amino acids. The germline gives CDR1 GTSNPN, CDR2 SVGIG (reference sequence). V lost 0 bases and J 5 bases, leaving 7 bases between the germline ends.

This sequence joins TRBV7-6 and TRBJ1-2, with D possibly matching TRBD1 (5 bases). The germline V gene encodes CDR1 SGHVS and CDR2 FNYEAQ. The CDR3 loop spans 14 amino acids. V was trimmed by 1 base and J by 2 bases, leaving 8 bases between them. The CDR3 here is CASSLDAGNYGYTF. In DNA form, the CDR3 reads TGTGCCAGCAGCTTAGATGCAGGGAACTATGGCTACACCTTC.

V gene TRBV30 combines with J gene TRBJ2-7; 7 bases are a match to TRBD1. Per the germline V gene, CDR1 is GTSNPN and CDR2 is SVGIG (reference sequence). The CDR3 contains 17 residues. Trimming cost V 2 bases and J 0 bases; bases outside gene matches: 13. The CDR3 DNA follows: TGTGCCTGGAGTTTTATGGGAGTGACAGGGATCTCCTACGAGCAGTACTTC. Protein sequence: CAWSFMGVTGISYEQYF.

This clonotype was seen many times. The V call is TRBV2, the J call TRBJ1-1, with 9 bases identical to TRBD1. V lost 4 bases and J lost 4; bases outside the gene matches: 1. The CDR3 totals 13 residues. Germline V gene data show CDR1 as SNHLY and CDR2 as FYNNEI. DNA for the CDR3: TGTGCCAGCAGTGTGGGACAGGGCACTGAAGCTTTCTTT. Translation gives CASSVGQGTEAFF.

The J gene is TRBJ1-2, the V gene TRBV20-1; D is unclear. This CDR3 comprises 13 residues. CDR1 DFQATT and CDR2 SNEGSKA come from the germline V gene (reference sequence). As DNA, the CDR3 is TGCACGATTACCGGGCCACCGAACTATGGCTACACCTTC. Translation: CTITGPPNYGYTF.

The gene calls are TRBV3-1 and TRBJ1-2; a possible D gene is TRBD1 (5 bases). This CDR3 has 16 residues. The germline V and J ends were trimmed by 0 bases and 4 bases, with 15 bases remaining between them. The germline V gene encodes CDR1 LGHDT and CDR2 YNNKEL (reference sequence). The CDR3 DNA reads as TGTGCCAGCAGCCAAGAACGGCAGAGGGGAATCTATGGCTACACCTTC. Protein sequence: CASSQERQRGIYGYTF. The entire variable domain, with the rest obtained from reference TRBV3-1 and TRBJ1-2, is as follows: DTAVSQTPKYLVTQMGNDKSIKCEQNLGHDTMYWYKQDSKKFLKIMFSYNNKELIINETVPNRFSPKSPDKAHLNLHINSLELGDSAVYFCASSQERQRGIYGYTFGSGTRLTVV.

This clonotype was counted at least ten times. The chain joins TRBV18 to TRBJ1-5; no reliable D call. The CDR3 has 14 residues. Germline CDR1 reads KGHSH; CDR2 reads LQKENI. Trimming shortened V by 5 bases and J by 3 bases, and 11 bases separated the two germline ends. This CDR3 is CASSGSIANQPQHF. The DNA of the CDR3 is TGTGCCAGCTCAGGGAGTATAGCCAATCAGCCCCAGCATTTT.

In its sample, this clonotype was seen many times. V usage is TRBV11-2 and J usage is TRBJ2-1, with 15 bases identical to TRBD2. The germline gives CDR1 SGHAT, CDR2 FQNNGV. V dropped 2 bases and J dropped 6; count of bases not matched to a gene: 8. The CDR3 has 18 residues. CDR3 DNA sequence: TGTGCCAGCAGCTTAAAATGGTCGGGACTAGCGGGGGGCAATGAGCAGTTCTTC. Protein sequence: CASSLKWSGLAGGNEQFF.

This clonotype was seen at least ten times. This sequence joins TRBV12-3 or TRBV12-4 and TRBJ1-2; D is unclear. The length of the CDR3 is 16 residues. The V and J ends lost 1 base and 8 bases respectively, with 20 bases between them. This chain's CDR3 is CASSLVVYSPVEGYTF. Written as DNA, the CDR3 is TGTGCCAGCAGTTTAGTAGTATACTCCCCCGTGGAGGGCTACACCTTC.

This clonotype was seen many times. This chain connects TRBV7-9 to TRBJ1-1; D gene unclear. The V gene's germline CDR1 is SEHNR and CDR2 FQNEAQ (reference sequence). CDR3 length: 14 residues. Trimming stripped 4 bases from V and 4 bases from J, with 13 bases between. The CDR3 is CASSSPPETTEAFF. CDR3 nucleotides: TGTGCCAGCAGCTCGCCACCGGAGACCACTGAAGCTTTCTTT.

This clonotype was observed a few times. The chain couples TRBV7-3 to TRBJ2-3; TRBD2 is a possible D gene (6 bases). Germline V lookup: CDR1 SGHTA, CDR2 FQGTGA. The V and J ends lost 5 bases and 0 bases respectively, with 15 bases between them. CDR3 length equals 16 residues. The chain's CDR3 is CASSQTTGASTDTQYF. The CDR3 DNA follows: TGTGCCAGCAGCCAAACCACGGGAGCTAGCACAGATACGCAGTATTTT.

This clonotype came up many times. CDR3 coding DNA: TGTGCCAGCAGTGGGACAGGGTTTGGGGCCAACGTCCTGACTTTC. It specifies CASSGTGFGANVLTF. J is TRBJ2-6 and V is TRBV6-1; 8 bases fit TRBD1. Germline CDR1 is MNHNS and CDR2 is SASEGT. Unmatched junction bases numbered 2, after V lost 4 bases and J lost 3 bases. The CDR3 loop spans 15 amino acids.

This clonotype was seen a handful of times. The chain has TRBV7-9 and TRBJ1-4; D call uncertain. CDR1 is SEHNR, CDR2 FQNEAQ, per germline (reference sequence). Trimming took 10 bases from V and 6 from J, leaving 9 bases between them. CDR3 length: 11 amino acids. CDR3 coding DNA: TGTGCCAACCTCGGCGATGAAAAACTGTTTTTT. Translating gives CANLGDEKLFF. Combining the CDR3 with reference TRBV7-9 and TRBJ1-4 gives the whole variable domain DTGVSQNPRHKITKRGQNVTFRCDPISEHNRLYWYRQTLGQGPEFLTYFQNEAQLEKSRLLSDRFSAERPKGSFSTLEIQRTEQGDSAMYLCANLGDEKLFFGSGTQLSVL.

This clonotype was detected many times. This rearrangement joins TRBV15 to TRBJ1-6; D possibly corresponds to TRBD1 (5 bases). Germline lookup yields CDR1 LNHNV and CDR2 YYDKDF (reference sequence). The V gene lost 0 bases and the J gene lost 9 bases, with 15 bases spanning the gap. The CDR3 has 16 amino acids. The CDR3 region has the DNA TGTGCCACCAGCAGAGATCGTGGGGCGGTCGGTTCACCCCTCCACTTT. This codes for CATSRDRGAVGSPLHF.

This clonotype turned up a few times. The chain has TRBV18 and TRBJ1-1, with D possibly TRBD1 on 6 matching bases. V lost 2 bases to trimming and J lost 4 bases, with 14 bases between them. The CDR3 has 15 residues. CDR1 KGHSH and CDR2 LQKENI come from the germline V gene. Written as DNA, the CDR3 is TGTGCCAGCTCACCAGTTTCAGGGGCGGTCACTGAAGCTTTCTTT. It yields the protein CASSPVSGAVTEAFF.

To note about this clonotype: A much more abundant neighbour one base away suggests this may be a read error. The CDR3 sequence is CAWDPTGVNTEAFF. The CDR3 nucleotides read TGTGCCTGGGACCCGACAGGCGTGAACACTGAAGCTTTCTTT. J is TRBJ1-1 and V is TRBV30; a weak D match, TRBD1 (6 bases). The germline V gene has CDR1 GTSNPN and CDR2 SVGIG (reference sequence). This CDR3 contains 14 residues. V lost 5 bases and J 0 bases, leaving 13 bases between the germline ends.